The 3 T cell receptor beta chains listed next were all sequenced from one sample in a study of spatial heterogeneity in lung cancer. Points from the study as a whole: In tumors, expanded intratumoral alpha and beta TCR counts tracked mutation counts.

TCRdb re-analysed the 5' RACE reads in MiXCR, keeping a single row per CDR3 protein. The data hold 24,000 or so distinct CDR3 sequences, with roughly 9% observed a single time. Time point defined: sample taken at primary tumor resection. The antigens of these receptors remain unknown. This material consisted of lung tumor tissue, taken at surgery. Receptor source: a male donor with early-stage non-small cell lung cancer.

This clonotype occurred many times. The chain combines TRBV7-2 with TRBJ2-5; 10 positions match TRBD2. V shed 8 bases, J shed 1 base, and the junction held 7 bases outside the gene matches. The CDR3 has 15 residues. CDR1 is SGHTA and CDR2 is FQGNSA in the germline V gene. The CDR3 sequence: CASAVERGGQETQYF. CDR3 coding DNA: TGTGCCAGCGCCGTTGAGCGGGGGGGCCAAGAGACCCAGTACTTC.

This clonotype occurred many times. V gene TRBV5-6 combines with J gene TRBJ2-5, with a tentative D call TRBD1 (6 bases). This CDR3 has 15 amino acids. The V gene lost 4 bases and the J gene lost 2 bases, with 15 bases spanning the gap. Germline V gene data show CDR1 as SGHDT and CDR2 as YYEEEE. CDR3 DNA sequence: TGTGCCAGCAGCCTGGGGTACAGGGTACAAGAGACCCAGTACTTC. As protein: CASSLGYRVQETQYF.

This clonotype was observed a few times. The rearrangement joins TRBV5-5 to TRBJ2-1, with a possible D match to TRBD2 (5 bases). V shed 0 bases and J shed 4 bases, with 8 bases lying between them. The CDR3 contains 14 residues. CDR1 SGHKS and CDR2 YYEKEE come from the germline V gene (reference sequence). The CDR3 loop reads CASSLVGDYNEQFF. The CDR3 region has the DNA TGTGCCAGCAGCTTGGTCGGGGATTACAATGAGCAGTTCTTC.